The present T cell receptor (beta chain) was sequenced within a study of vaccination effects on CD4 cells after COVID-19. Study overall: Participants were vaccinated with two doses of either the BNT162b2 or mRNA-1273 vaccine. Study results and limitations: Late post-vaccination samples showed marked contraction of infection- and vaccine-induced clones. Researchers reported few convalescent patients and no early post-infection timepoints in the study.

This CDR3 region has 13 residues. V was pared by 4 bases and J by 3 bases, with 9 bases between. The V gene's germline CDR1 is WNHNN and CDR2 SYGVQD (reference sequence). Concerning this clone: Its antigen is currently unknown.

TCRdb's table, derived via immunoSEQ multiplex PCR, lists solely in-frame clones and lacks some. Here the sample spans around 25,000 clones, 72% being singletons. Using viral peptide pools, the ViraFEST assay grew out antigen-specific CD4+ T cells prior to sequencing. At the end of over 8 days of culture, CD4+ T cells were isolated. People in the vaccine group had not been infected with SARS-CoV-2 before, and their nucleocapsid antibodies were negative. On both days 3 and 7, half of the culture medium was replaced with IL-2 medium. V and J are TRBV10-1 and TRBJ1-1; D gene unclear. This sequence originates from a human donor who received a COVID-19 vaccine. Sequencing used CD4+ T cells from PBMCs cultured with SARS-CoV-2 spike peptides, obtained before COVID-19 vaccination. The CDR3 loop is CASSAARYTEAFF. The DNA for the CDR3 is TGCGCCAGCAGTGCGGCGCGATACACTGAAGCTTTCTTT.